This T cell receptor (beta chain) appears in the sequencing data of a study of blood T cell repertoires in COVID-19. Looking at the study overall: Spain, Italy and the United States supplied samples that represented acute and convalescent COVID-19. Sample material is recorded as cDNA or gDNA derived from T cells, B-cell-depleted T cells, or PBMCs.

Method: immunoSEQ multiplex PCR; TCRdb's copy keeps in-frame clones and lacks some. The sample has 200,000 to 250,000 clones, around 81% seen once. Individuals aged about 18 to 95 years were recruited from 24 US areas. Clinical history reported by participants formed the basis on which cohorts were assigned. Trimming removed 11 bases from V and 4 bases from J; junction bases left unmatched: 5. Germline V CDR1 and CDR2: SNHLY, FYNNEI. This CDR3 has 13 amino acids. This receptor was taken from a man aged 25-40 years with acute COVID-19. Source material: PBMCs or T cells enriched from blood (not recorded which). V is TRBV2 and J is TRBJ1-2; 12 bases are a match to TRBD1. The CDR3 DNA follows: TGTGCCGGAGGGACAGGGGGCCCCTATGGCTACACCTTC. This gives the protein CAGGTGGPYGYTF.